This T cell receptor (beta chain) emerged from a study of OX40 agonist ivuxolimab in advanced cancers. This clone was counted once. Some clones are missing from TCRdb's copy, which holds only in-frame ones; the method was immunoSEQ multiplex PCR. In the table there are some 98,000 clones, 85% to 95% of which are singletons. This CDR3 comprises 15 residues. The V segment lost 4 bases and the J segment 9 bases; nucleotides outside the gene matches: 9. Germline V CDR1 and CDR2: SGHTA, FQGNSA. Here the sequenced sample was CD4+ or CD8+ T cells sorted from blood, taken in a trial of the OX40 agonist ivuxolimab. The J gene is TRBJ2-1, the V gene TRBV7-2; 10 nucleotides line up with TRBD2. The clonotype was recovered from an adult with an advanced solid tumor such as melanoma, head and neck, liver or kidney cancer. CDR3 residues: CASSSRGAGGFEQFF. The CDR3 coding sequence is TGTGCCAGCAGCTCCCGGGGAGCGGGGGGGTTTGAGCAGTTCTTC. Based on the CDR3 plus reference TRBV7-2 and TRBJ2-1, the full variable domain is GAGVSQSPSNKVTEKGKDVELRCDPISGHTALYWYRQSLGQGLEFLIYFQGNSAPDKSGLPSDRFSAERTGGSVSTLTIQRTQQEDSAVYLCASSSRGAGGFEQFFGPGTRLTVL.